The next 16 T cell receptor beta chains were all read from a single sample in a study of CD8 T cells in Susac syndrome. Reverse transcription used roughly 0.5 to 1 ug RNA and random hexamers. TCRdb called the immunoSEQ multiplex PCR reads again in MiXCR, with one record for every CDR3 protein. Here the sample spans 140,000 to 150,000 distinct CDR3 sequences, approximately 94% being singletons. Sequencing used CD4+ T cells from PBMCs. Receptors were obtained from a human donor in good health.

V is TRBV12-3 or TRBV12-4 and J is TRBJ2-5; D might be TRBD1 (6 bases). V was trimmed by 6 bases and J by 1 base, leaving 12 bases between them. This CDR3 spans 14 amino acids. The CDR3 sequence is CASSLGQIQETQYF. DNA of the CDR3: TGTGCCAGCAGCCTCGGACAGATCCAAGAGACCCAGTACTTC.

The chain carries TRBV18 and TRBJ1-2; 10 nucleotides align to TRBD1. CDR3 length: 15 residues. V was clipped by 3 bases and J by 1 base; unmatched bases: 2. CDR1 and CDR2 from the germline V gene are KGHSH and LQKENI. This CDR3 is CASSPDRGHNYGYTF. The CDR3, as DNA: TGTGCCAGCTCACCTGACAGGGGGCATAACTATGGCTACACCTTC. The full variable domain, rest sourced from reference TRBV18 and TRBJ1-2, is NAGVMQNPRHLVRRRGQEARLRCSPMKGHSHVYWYRQLPEEGLKFMVYLQKENIIDESGMPKERFSAEFPKEGPSILRIQQVVRGDSAAYFCASSPDRGHNYGYTFGSGTRLTVV.

The V gene is TRBV6-1, the J gene TRBJ1-1; 8 bases are a match to TRBD1. The CDR3 covers 16 residues. Trimming took 5 bases from V and 1 from J; bases not matched to a gene: 9. The germline V gene has CDR1 MNHNS and CDR2 SASEGT. The DNA of the CDR3 is TGTGCCAGCAGTCGACGGACAGGGCCGGGGAACACTGAAGCTTTCTTT. It specifies CASSRRTGPGNTEAFF.

The chain links TRBV28 to TRBJ2-7; D might be TRBD2 (6 bases). V lost 8 bases, J lost 3 bases, and 20 bases lay in between. The germline V gene has CDR1 MDHEN and CDR2 SYDVKM. CDR3 length: 15 amino acids. CDR3 bases: TGTGCCAGCGCCACGTCCCCGGGGACTCACTACGAGCAGTACTTC. Translation gives CASATSPGTHYEQYF. Full variable domain (outside the CDR3, taken from reference TRBV28 and TRBJ2-7): DVKVTQSSRYLVKRTGEKVFLECVQDMDHENMFWYRQDPGLGLRLIYFSYDVKMKEKGDIPEGYSVSREKKERFSLILESASTNQTSMYLCASATSPGTHYEQYFGPGTRLTVT.

The chain links TRBV6-1 to TRBJ1-5, with D possibly TRBD1 on 5 matching bases. The CDR3 consists of 12 residues. V lost 5 bases and J lost 14, with 16 bases in between. The germline V gene encodes CDR1 MNHNS and CDR2 SASEGT. The CDR3 sequence is CASSKMGQGEHF. The CDR3 DNA reads as TGTGCCAGCAGTAAGATGGGCCAGGGTGAGCATTTT.

The chain couples TRBV6-6 to TRBJ1-5; no reliable D call. The CDR3 totals 15 residues. In germline, CDR1 is MNHNY, CDR2 SVGAGI (reference sequence). Trimming cost V 2 bases and J 6 bases, with 14 bases left between them. The CDR3 coding sequence is TGTGCCAGCAGTTACGACGTGGGGTCGACTCAGCCCCAGCATTTT. Its protein product is CASSYDVGSTQPQHF.

This chain links TRBV18 with TRBJ2-5; D unclear. Deletions cut 1 base from V and 1 base from J, with 16 bases between. From germline, CDR1 is KGHSH and CDR2 LQKENI. CDR3 length: 17 residues. CDR3 sequence reads: CASSPLPRGFRQETQYF. The CDR3 nucleotides read TGTGCCAGCTCACCACTACCCCGCGGATTCCGCCAAGAGACCCAGTACTTC.

The chain carries TRBV15 and TRBJ2-2; no firm D call. Between the trimmed V and J ends, which lost 3 bases and 5 bases, there was a span of 10 bases. Per the germline V gene, CDR1 is LNHNV and CDR2 is YYDKDF (reference sequence). The CDR3 has 14 amino acids. The CDR3 is CATSREPGTGELFF. The CDR3 nucleotides are TGTGCCACCAGCAGGGAACCTGGGACCGGGGAGCTGTTTTTT. The whole variable domain, filled in from reference TRBV15 and TRBJ2-2, reads DAMVIQNPRYQVTQFGKPVTLSCSQTLNHNVMYWYQQKSSQAPKLLFHYYDKDFNNEADTPDNFQSRRPNTSFCFLDIRSPGLGDTAMYLCATSREPGTGELFFGEGSRLTVL.

CDR3 DNA sequence: TGCAGTGCTAGTCGAACCTACGAGCAGTACTTC. It is translated as CSASRTYEQYF. The V and J genes are TRBV20-1 and TRBJ2-7; D not resolved. The CDR3 has 11 amino acids. Trimming cost V 3 bases and J 2 bases, with 5 bases left between them. The germline V gene has CDR1 DFQATT and CDR2 SNEGSKA (reference sequence).

The chain links TRBV4-1 to TRBJ2-7; D not resolved. The length of the CDR3 is 13 residues. The V gene lost 0 bases and the J gene lost 4 bases, with 7 bases spanning the gap. Germline CDR1 MGHRA, CDR2 YSYEKL. CDR3 region: CASSQETAYEQYF. The CDR3 bases are TGCGCCAGCAGCCAAGAGACCGCATACGAGCAGTACTTC.

The gene calls are TRBV7-2 and TRBJ1-3, with TRBD1 matching over 7 bases. V lost 2 bases and J lost 3; bases outside the gene matches: 4. The CDR3 contains 15 residues. Germline values: CDR1 SGHTA, CDR2 FQGNSA. CDR3 DNA: TGTGCCAGCAGCTTACAACAGGGGCTTGGAAACACCATATATTTT. As protein: CASSLQQGLGNTIYF.

V is TRBV20-1 and J is TRBJ2-7; no clear D. The CDR3 has 14 amino acids. Germline lookup yields CDR1 DFQATT and CDR2 SNEGSKA (reference sequence). Trimming pared 1 base from V and 2 bases from J, leaving 12 bases between. The CDR3 spells CSARVDRSPYEQYF. The CDR3 DNA reads as TGCAGTGCTAGAGTCGACCGGAGCCCCTACGAGCAGTACTTC.

The chain couples TRBV30 to TRBJ1-1, with a tentative D call TRBD1 (5 bases). Between the trimmed V and J ends, which lost 2 bases and 2 bases, there was a span of 15 bases. There are 15 residues in the CDR3. The germline gives CDR1 GTSNPN, CDR2 SVGIG (reference sequence). The chain's CDR3 is CAWSSPYGANTEAFF. The CDR3 DNA reads as TGTGCCTGGAGTTCTCCCTACGGGGCCAACACTGAAGCTTTCTTT.

This clonotype has only a few counts. The CDR3 sequence: CASSRDRGVDEQFF. The CDR3 DNA is TGTGCCAGCAGTCGGGACAGGGGAGTGGATGAGCAGTTCTTC. V gene TRBV6-6 combines with J gene TRBJ2-1, with 10 bases matching TRBD1. Germline CDR1 is MNHNY and CDR2 is SVGAGI (reference sequence). This CDR3 region has 14 residues. The trim removed 5 bases at V and 8 bases at J, leaving 6 bases unmatched.

V gene TRBV3-1 combines with J gene TRBJ2-3, with D possibly matching TRBD2 (5 bases). CDR3 length: 16 residues. Germline lookup yields CDR1 LGHDT and CDR2 YNNKEL (reference sequence). The V and J ends lost 6 bases and 0 bases respectively, with 16 bases between them. The CDR3 spells CASSHGLDPSTDTQYF. CDR3 sequence (DNA): TGTGCCAGCAGTCACGGACTGGACCCTAGCACAGATACGCAGTATTTT.

This clonotype was recorded once. This sequence joins TRBV18 and TRBJ2-7; maybe TRBD2 (6 bases). V lost 3 bases and J 4 bases, leaving 13 bases between the germline ends. CDR3 size: 14 residues. Germline V gene lookup returns CDR1 KGHSH and CDR2 LQKENI. The CDR3 protein is CASSPSGEVYEQYF. The CDR3 DNA follows: TGTGCCAGCTCACCGTCGGGAGAGGTATACGAGCAGTACTTC.